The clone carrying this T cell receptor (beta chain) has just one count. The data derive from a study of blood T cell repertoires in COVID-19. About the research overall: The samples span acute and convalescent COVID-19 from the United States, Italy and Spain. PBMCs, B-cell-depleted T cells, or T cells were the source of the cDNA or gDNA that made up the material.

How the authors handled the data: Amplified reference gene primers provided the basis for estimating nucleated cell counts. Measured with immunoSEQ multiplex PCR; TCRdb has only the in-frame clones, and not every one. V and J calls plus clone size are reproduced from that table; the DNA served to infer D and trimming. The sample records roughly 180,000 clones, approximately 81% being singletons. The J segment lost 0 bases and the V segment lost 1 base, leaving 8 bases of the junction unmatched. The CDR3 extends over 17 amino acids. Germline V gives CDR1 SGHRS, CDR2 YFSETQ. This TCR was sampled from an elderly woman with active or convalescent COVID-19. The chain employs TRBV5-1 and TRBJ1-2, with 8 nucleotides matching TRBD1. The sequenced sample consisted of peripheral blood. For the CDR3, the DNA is TGCGCCAGCAGCTTGACCCGGGACAGGCATGCTAACTATGGCTACACCTTC. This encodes CASSLTRDRHANYGYTF.